Listed below are T cell receptor beta chains from one sample, sequenced in a study of shared clonotypes between healthy human individuals. Assay used: immunoSEQ multiplex PCR; TCRdb lists only in-frame clones, some missing. This sample has some 1,600,000 clones, with under 99% found just once. Sequenced sample: naive CD4+ T cells sorted from blood. The receptors here all came from a man aged 25 to 45 in good health. CDR3s include the opening cysteine and the closing phenylalanine or tryptophan. The order of the fields is V gene, J gene, D gene, CDR3 DNA, CDR3 protein. The D gene is left open where the match is weak.

v_call: TRBV6-1
j_call: TRBJ2-5
d_call: TRBD1
cdr3_nt: TGTGCCAGCAGGAGGGACAGGGCACAAGAGACCCAGTACTTC
cdr3_aa: CASRRDRAQETQYF

v_call: TRBV7-6
j_call: TRBJ1-5
d_call: .
cdr3_nt: TGTGCCAGCAGCTTTTCAGGAGATAGCAATCAGCCCCAGCATTTT
cdr3_aa: CASSFSGDSNQPQHF

v_call: TRBV9
j_call: TRBJ2-7
d_call: TRBD2
cdr3_nt: TGTGCCAGCAGCGTCAGCGGGAGGGCCGGCGAGCAGTACTTC
cdr3_aa: CASSVSGRAGEQYF

v_call: TRBV15
j_call: TRBJ1-4
d_call: TRBD1
cdr3_nt: TGTGCCACCAGCATAGGGACAGCTGAAAAACTGTTTTTT
cdr3_aa: CATSIGTAEKLFF

v_call: TRBV11-3
j_call: TRBJ2-7
d_call: TRBD2
cdr3_nt: TGTGCCAGCAGCTTAGGACTAGCGGGAGATGACGAGCAGTACTTC
cdr3_aa: CASSLGLAGDDEQYF

v_call: TRBV19
j_call: TRBJ2-5
d_call: .
cdr3_nt: TGTGCCAGTAGTATAGCCAGGACAGCTCAAGAGACCCAGTACTTC
cdr3_aa: CASSIARTAQETQYF

v_call: TRBV30
j_call: TRBJ2-3
d_call: TRBD2
cdr3_nt: TGTGCCTGGAGTGTTTTAGGACTAGCGGGAGACAGGCCAGATACGCAGTATTTT
cdr3_aa: CAWSVLGLAGDRPDTQYF

v_call: TRBV30
j_call: TRBJ2-1
d_call: TRBD2
cdr3_nt: TGTGCCGGGGGGACGACGGACCCCTTAGCGGGAGGGCCGGGTTACAATGAGCAGTTCTTC
cdr3_aa: CAGGTTDPLAGGPGYNEQFF

v_call: TRBV5-4
j_call: TRBJ1-2
d_call: TRBD1
cdr3_nt: TGTGCCAGCAGCAACGGACAGGGGTCCTATGGCTACACCTTC
cdr3_aa: CASSNGQGSYGYTF

v_call: TRBV27
j_call: TRBJ2-5
d_call: .
cdr3_nt: TGTGCCAGCAGTTTACTCGGACTAGGGGGGGAGACCCAGTACTTC
cdr3_aa: CASSLLGLGGETQYF